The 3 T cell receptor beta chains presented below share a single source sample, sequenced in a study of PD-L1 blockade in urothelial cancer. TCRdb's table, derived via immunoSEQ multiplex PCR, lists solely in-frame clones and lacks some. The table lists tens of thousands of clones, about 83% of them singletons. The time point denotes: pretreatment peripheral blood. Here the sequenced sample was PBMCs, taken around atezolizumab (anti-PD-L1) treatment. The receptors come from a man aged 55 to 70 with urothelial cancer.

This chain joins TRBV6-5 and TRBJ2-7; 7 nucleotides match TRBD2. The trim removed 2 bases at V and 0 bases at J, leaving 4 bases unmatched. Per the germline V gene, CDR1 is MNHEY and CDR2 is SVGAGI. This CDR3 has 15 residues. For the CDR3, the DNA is TGTGCCAGCAGTTACCGAGCGGGGAGCTCCTACGAGCAGTACTTC. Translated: CASSYRAGSSYEQYF.

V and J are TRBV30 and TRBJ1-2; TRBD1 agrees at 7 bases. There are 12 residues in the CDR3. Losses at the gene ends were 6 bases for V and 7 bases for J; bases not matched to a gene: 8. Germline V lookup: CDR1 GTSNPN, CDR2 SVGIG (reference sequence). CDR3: CACRQGLPGYTF. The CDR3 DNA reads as TGTGCCTGTCGACAGGGCCTTCCTGGCTACACCTTC.

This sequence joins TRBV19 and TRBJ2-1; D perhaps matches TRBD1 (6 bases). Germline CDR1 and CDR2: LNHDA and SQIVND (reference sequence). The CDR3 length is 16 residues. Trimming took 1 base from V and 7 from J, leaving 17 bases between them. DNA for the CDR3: TGTGCCAGTAGTATAGTCCCCTACAGGGTTGGAAATGAGCAGTTCTTC. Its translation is CASSIVPYRVGNEQFF.